This entry lists 15 T cell receptor beta chains sequenced from one sample in a study of shared clonotypes between healthy human individuals. This table comes from immunoSEQ multiplex PCR, and its TCRdb copy is limited to in-frame clones, with some not included. The sample has a few hundred thousand clones; around 80% are singletons. The sequencing input was PBMCs. The receptors derive from a middle-aged woman in good health. Some clones in this sample may be carry-over from other donors' samples.

This clone was seen a single time. The chain joins TRBV27 to TRBJ2-3; 11 bases are shared with TRBD1. Germline V gene sequence: CDR1 MNHEY, CDR2 SMNVEV (reference sequence). This CDR3 has 15 residues. V shed 2 bases, J shed 4 bases, and the junction held 2 bases outside the gene matches. CDR3 in DNA: TGTGCCAGCAGTTTAGTGGGACAGGGGGCAGATACGCAGTATTTT. Encoded protein: CASSLVGQGADTQYF.

The chain recombines TRBV5-1 with TRBJ2-7; 7 bases agree with TRBD2. Germline V gene sequence: CDR1 SGHRS, CDR2 YFSETQ. CDR3 length equals 15 residues. V gave up 0 bases and J gave up 0 bases; unmatched junction bases: 3. CDR3 nucleotides: TGCGCCAGCAGCTTGGCCGGGGGGTACTCCTACGAGCAGTACTTC. This sequence encodes CASSLAGGYSYEQYF.

The chain employs TRBV15 and TRBJ2-1; no firm D call. The CDR3 has 14 amino acids. Germline V gene data show CDR1 as LNHNV and CDR2 as YYDKDF (reference sequence). Trimming took 2 bases from V and 8 from J, leaving 13 bases between them. The CDR3 DNA reads TGTGCCACCAGCAGACCTACCGACTGGGATGAGCAGTTCTTC. Encoded protein: CATSRPTDWDEQFF.

This chain joins TRBV14 and TRBJ2-2, with D possibly called TRBD1 or TRBD2 (6 bases each). Trimming shortened V by 2 bases and J by 1 base, and 11 bases separated the two germline ends. CDR3 size: 16 residues. The germline V gene has CDR1 SGHDN and CDR2 FVKESK. In DNA form, the CDR3 reads TGTGCCAGCAGCCAACGGGGGACAATGAACACCGGGGAGCTGTTTTTT. Its translation: CASSQRGTMNTGELFF.

J is TRBJ2-6 and V is TRBV5-1; tentative D call: TRBD1 (6 bases). Deletions cut 0 bases from V and 0 bases from J, with 10 bases between. The CDR3 is made up of 17 amino acids. The V gene's germline CDR1 is SGHRS and CDR2 YFSETQ. The DNA for the CDR3 is TGCGCCAGCAGCTTGGATGGCAGGGGCTCTGGGGCCAACGTCCTGACTTTC. Its protein product is CASSLDGRGSGANVLTF.

V usage is TRBV4-1 and J usage is TRBJ2-7, with D perhaps matching TRBD1 or TRBD2 (5 bases each). Germline loops: CDR1 MGHRA, CDR2 YSYEKL. This CDR3 contains 14 residues. V dropped 5 bases and J dropped 0 bases, with 11 bases sitting between them. CDR3 loop: CASSKGPISYEQYF. CDR3 nucleotides: TGCGCCAGCAGCAAGGGACCGATCTCCTACGAGCAGTACTTC.

J is TRBJ2-1 and V is TRBV5-1, with 13 bases matching TRBD2. CDR3 length equals 16 residues. Looked up from germline, CDR1 is SGHRS and CDR2 is YFSETQ. J gave up 7 bases and V 4 bases, and 8 bases lay outside the gene matches. For the CDR3, the DNA is TGCGCCAGCAGCGTACCCGGGACTAGCGGGATGAATGAGCAGTTCTTC. Translated, it gives CASSVPGTSGMNEQFF.

The chain joins TRBV19 to TRBJ1-5, with 7 bases aligning to TRBD1. V lost 7 bases to trimming and J lost 7 bases; unmatched junction nucleotides: 10. From germline, CDR1 is LNHDA and CDR2 SQIVND (reference sequence). The CDR3 runs 14 residues. CDR3 sequence: CASTDRALEQPQHF. CDR3 coding DNA: TGTGCCAGTACAGACAGGGCTTTGGAACAGCCCCAGCATTTT.

This clone was recorded a few times. This specimen includes other DNA sequences encoding the same CDR3. The chain recombines TRBV5-1 with TRBJ1-5; D is unresolved. Germline V gene lookup returns CDR1 SGHRS and CDR2 YFSETQ. This CDR3 has 13 residues. V lost 0 bases and J 5 bases, leaving 6 bases between the germline ends. CDR3 coding DNA: TGCGCCAGCAGCTTGGGGGGAGATCAGCCCCAGCATTTT. This encodes CASSLGGDQPQHF.

The V and J genes are TRBV30 and TRBJ1-6, with 7 bases that match TRBD1. CDR3 size: 14 residues. The germline CDR1 and CDR2 sequences are GTSNPN and SVGIG (reference sequence). V was pared by 4 bases and J by 9 bases, with 9 bases of the junction left unmatched. The CDR3 here is CAWTEGGAGSPLHF. CDR3 nucleotides: TGTGCCTGGACCGAAGGGGGCGCAGGTTCACCCCTCCACTTT.

V and J are TRBV4-1 and TRBJ2-7; no definite D call. The CDR3 has 15 residues. Germline CDR1 is MGHRA and CDR2 is YSYEKL. Trimming left V 1 base short and J 3 bases short, with 13 bases between. The CDR3 DNA reads TGCGCCAGCAGCCAAGCGGCGACCTGGGGCTACGAGCAGTACTTC. Protein product: CASSQAATWGYEQYF.

The chain joins TRBV9 to TRBJ2-1; D is possibly TRBD2 (6 bases). V was shortened by 4 bases and J by 0 bases, with 17 bases between the two germline ends. Per germline, CDR1 SGDLS and CDR2 YYNGEE. This CDR3 has 17 amino acids. CDR3 protein: CASSPAIAGSSYNEQFF. The CDR3 region has the DNA TGTGCCAGCAGCCCCGCCATCGCGGGAAGCTCCTACAATGAGCAGTTCTTC.

Turning to this clone: A much larger clonotype is one base distant, so this may be a read error. The chain carries TRBV29-1 and TRBJ2-5; 10 bases agree with TRBD2. CDR1 is SQVTM and CDR2 is ANQGSEA in the germline V gene. The CDR3 is 15 amino acids. CDR3 sequence reads: CSVERSGREVEAQYF. The CDR3, as DNA: TGCAGCGTTGAACGGAGCGGGAGGGAGGTAGAGGCCCAGTACTTC.

The CDR3: CASSQDFGRGRWTEAFF. CDR3 sequence (DNA): TGCGCCAGCAGCCAAGACTTTGGCAGGGGAAGATGGACTGAAGCTTTCTTT. The rearrangement links TRBV4-1 to TRBJ1-1, with D maybe TRBD1 (6 bases). The V and J ends lost 0 bases and 5 bases respectively, with 19 bases between them. The CDR3 has 17 amino acids. The V gene's germline CDR1 is MGHRA and CDR2 YSYEKL.

The CDR3: CASSQVAGEGVEQYF. CDR3 nucleotides: TGTGCCAGCAGCCAAGTAGCGGGAGAGGGCGTCGAGCAGTACTTC. The chain has TRBV7-2 and TRBJ2-7; 9 bases are a match to TRBD2. Unmatched junction bases numbered 11, after V lost 5 bases and J lost 6 bases. This CDR3 has 15 residues. Germline V CDR1 and CDR2: SGHTA, FQGNSA.